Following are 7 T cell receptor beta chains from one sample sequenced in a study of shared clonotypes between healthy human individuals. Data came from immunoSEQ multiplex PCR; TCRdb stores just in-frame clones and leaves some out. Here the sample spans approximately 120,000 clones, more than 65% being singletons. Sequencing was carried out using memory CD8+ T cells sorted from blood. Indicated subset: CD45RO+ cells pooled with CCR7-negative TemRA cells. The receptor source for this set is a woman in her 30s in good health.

CDR3 amino acids: CASSEPGLDANTGELFF. In DNA form, the CDR3 reads TGTGCCAGCAGCGAACCGGGACTGGATGCGAACACCGGGGAGCTGTTTTTT. The rearrangement uses TRBV9 and TRBJ2-2; TRBD2 is a possible D gene (6 bases). CDR1 is SGDLS, CDR2 YYNGEE, per germline. The ends were cut back, 3 bases at V and 0 bases at J, with 15 bases in the middle. This CDR3 has 17 residues.

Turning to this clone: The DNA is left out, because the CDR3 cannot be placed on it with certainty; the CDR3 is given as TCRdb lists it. CDR3 loop: CASSSSDRAPNEQFF. This chain uses TRBV6-6 with TRBJ2-1; the table names TRBD1, a call not compared with the DNA. The germline V gene has CDR1 MNHNY and CDR2 SVGAGI (reference sequence). The CDR3 numbers 15 amino acids, ends counted.

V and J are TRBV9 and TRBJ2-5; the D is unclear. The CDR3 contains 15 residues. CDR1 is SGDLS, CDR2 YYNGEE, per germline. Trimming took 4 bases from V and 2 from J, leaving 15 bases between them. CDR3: CASSPRSSMQETQYF. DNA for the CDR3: TGTGCCAGCAGCCCGCGGTCCTCTATGCAAGAGACCCAGTACTTC.

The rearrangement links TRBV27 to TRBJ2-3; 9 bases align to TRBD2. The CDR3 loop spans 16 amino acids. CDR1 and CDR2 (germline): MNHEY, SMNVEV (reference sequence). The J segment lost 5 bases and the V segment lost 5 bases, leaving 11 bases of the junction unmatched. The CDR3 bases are TGTGCCAGCAGTCGACTAGCGGTTCCGCGGGGAGATACGCAGTATTTT. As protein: CASSRLAVPRGDTQYF.

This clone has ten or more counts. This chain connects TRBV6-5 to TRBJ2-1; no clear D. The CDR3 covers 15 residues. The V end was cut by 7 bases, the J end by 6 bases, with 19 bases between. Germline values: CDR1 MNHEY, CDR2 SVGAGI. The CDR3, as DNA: TGTGCCAGCACAAGTAGTCTTTTCGGTATCAATGAGCAGTTCTTC. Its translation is CASTSSLFGINEQFF.

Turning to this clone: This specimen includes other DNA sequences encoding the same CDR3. CDR3 in amino acids: CASSLYGYEQYF. The CDR3 DNA sequence: TGTGCCAGCAGCCTCTATGGCTACGAGCAGTACTTC. This sequence joins TRBV14 and TRBJ2-7; no definite D call. The CDR3 length is 12 residues. Germline lookup yields CDR1 SGHDN and CDR2 FVKESK. Trimming left V 4 bases short and J 3 bases short, with 7 bases between.

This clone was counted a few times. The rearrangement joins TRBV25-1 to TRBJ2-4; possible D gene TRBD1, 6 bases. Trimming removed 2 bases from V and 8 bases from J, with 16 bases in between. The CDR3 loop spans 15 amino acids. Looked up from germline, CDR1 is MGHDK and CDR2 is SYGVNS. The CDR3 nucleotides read TGTGCCAGCAGTGAACAGGGCGAGAAGGGGGACATTCAGTACTTC. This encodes CASSEQGEKGDIQYF.